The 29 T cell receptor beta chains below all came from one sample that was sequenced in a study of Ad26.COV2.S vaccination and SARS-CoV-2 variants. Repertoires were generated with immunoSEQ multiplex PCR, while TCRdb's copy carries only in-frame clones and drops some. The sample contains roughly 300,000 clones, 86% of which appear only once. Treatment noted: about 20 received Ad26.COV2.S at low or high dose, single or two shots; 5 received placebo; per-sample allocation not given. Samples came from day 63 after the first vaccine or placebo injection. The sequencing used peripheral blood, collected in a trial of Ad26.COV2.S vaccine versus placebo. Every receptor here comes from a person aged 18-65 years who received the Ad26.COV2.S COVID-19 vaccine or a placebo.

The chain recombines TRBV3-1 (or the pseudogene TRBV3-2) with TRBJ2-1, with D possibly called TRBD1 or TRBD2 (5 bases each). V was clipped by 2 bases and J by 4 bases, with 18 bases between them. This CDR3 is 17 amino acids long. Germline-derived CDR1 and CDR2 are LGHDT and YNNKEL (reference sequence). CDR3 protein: CASSQPGPSNLYNEQFF. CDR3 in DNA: TGTGCCAGCAGCCAACCGGGACCGTCAAACCTTTACAATGAGCAGTTCTTC.

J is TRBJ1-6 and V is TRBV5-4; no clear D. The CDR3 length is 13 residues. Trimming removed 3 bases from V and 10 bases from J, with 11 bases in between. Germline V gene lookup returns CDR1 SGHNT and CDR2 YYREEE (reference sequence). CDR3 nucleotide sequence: TGTGCCAGCAGCTATTTCGTCGACTCACCCCTCCACTTT. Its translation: CASSYFVDSPLHF. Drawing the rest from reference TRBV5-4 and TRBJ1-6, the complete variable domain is ETGVTQSPTHLIKTRGQQVTLRCSSQSGHNTVSWYQQALGQGPQFIFQYYREEENGRGNFPPRFSGLQFPNYSSELNVNALELDDSALYLCASSYFVDSPLHFGNGTRLTVT.

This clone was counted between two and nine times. This chain's CDR3 is CASRTSGAYEQYF. Here the CDR3 DNA reads TGTGCCAGTCGGACTAGCGGAGCCTACGAGCAGTACTTC. This chain uses TRBV28 with TRBJ2-7, with 10 bases lining up with TRBD2. This CDR3 is 13 amino acids long. J was trimmed by 2 bases and V by 9 bases; bases with no gene match: 4. In germline, CDR1 is MDHEN, CDR2 SYDVKM.

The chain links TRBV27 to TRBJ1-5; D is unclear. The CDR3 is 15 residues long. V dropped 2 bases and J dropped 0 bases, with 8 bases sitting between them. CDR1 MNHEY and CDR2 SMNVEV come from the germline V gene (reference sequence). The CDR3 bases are TGTGCCAGCAGTTTAGTAGGGAATAGCAATCAGCCCCAGCATTTT. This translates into CASSLVGNSNQPQHF.

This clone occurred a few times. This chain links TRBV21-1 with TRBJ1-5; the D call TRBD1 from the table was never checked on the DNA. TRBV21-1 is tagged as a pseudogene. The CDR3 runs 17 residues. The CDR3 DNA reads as TGTGCCAGCAGCAAAGCAAGGACAGCTCATAGCAATCAGCCCCAGCATTTT. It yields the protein CASSKARTAHSNQPQHF.

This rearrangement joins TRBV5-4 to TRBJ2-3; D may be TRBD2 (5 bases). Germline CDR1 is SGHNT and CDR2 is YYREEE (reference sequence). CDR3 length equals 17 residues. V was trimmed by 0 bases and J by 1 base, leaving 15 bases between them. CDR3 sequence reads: CASSLEARDIGTDTQYF. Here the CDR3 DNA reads TGTGCCAGCAGCTTGGAGGCGAGGGATATTGGCACAGATACGCAGTATTTT.

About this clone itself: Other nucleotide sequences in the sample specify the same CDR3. CDR3 nucleotide sequence: TGTGCCAGCAGCGTAGGAGGGAGCTCCTATAATTCACCCCTCCACTTT. Protein product: CASSVGGSSYNSPLHF. This chain links TRBV9 with TRBJ1-6; D gene ambiguous. The germline V gene has CDR1 SGDLS and CDR2 YYNGEE. The length of the CDR3 is 16 residues. The V gene lost 0 bases and the J gene lost 0 bases, with 7 bases spanning the gap.

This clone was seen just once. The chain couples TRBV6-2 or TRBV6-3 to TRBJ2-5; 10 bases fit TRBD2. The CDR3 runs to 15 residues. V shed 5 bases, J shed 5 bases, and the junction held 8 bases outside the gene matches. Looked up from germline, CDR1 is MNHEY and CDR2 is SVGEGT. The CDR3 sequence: CASSPPGLAMETQYF. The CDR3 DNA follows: TGTGCCAGCAGTCCCCCGGGACTAGCGATGGAGACCCAGTACTTC.

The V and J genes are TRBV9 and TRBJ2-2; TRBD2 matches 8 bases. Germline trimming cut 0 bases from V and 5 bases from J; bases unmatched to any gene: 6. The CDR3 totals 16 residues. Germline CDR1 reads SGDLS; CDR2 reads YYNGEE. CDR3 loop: CASSVASGTRTGELFF. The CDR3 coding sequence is TGTGCCAGCAGCGTAGCATCCGGGACTAGGACCGGGGAGCTGTTTTTT.

For the CDR3, the DNA is TGTGCCATCAGTTTGACTAGCGGAGGCACAGATACGCAGTATTTT. Translation gives CAISLTSGGTDTQYF. The chain has TRBV10-3 and TRBJ2-3, with 9 bases identical to TRBD2. Germline loops: CDR1 ENHRY, CDR2 SYGVKD. The V and J ends lost 5 bases and 1 base, in that order; junction bases with no gene match: 4. The CDR3 covers 15 residues.

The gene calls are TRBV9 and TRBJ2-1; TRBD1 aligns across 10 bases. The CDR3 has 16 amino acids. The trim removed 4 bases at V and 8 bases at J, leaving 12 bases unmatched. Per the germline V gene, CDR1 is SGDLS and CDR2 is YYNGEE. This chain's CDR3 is CASSTSGTGDRDEQFF. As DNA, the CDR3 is TGTGCCAGCAGCACATCCGGGACAGGGGATAGGGATGAGCAGTTCTTC.

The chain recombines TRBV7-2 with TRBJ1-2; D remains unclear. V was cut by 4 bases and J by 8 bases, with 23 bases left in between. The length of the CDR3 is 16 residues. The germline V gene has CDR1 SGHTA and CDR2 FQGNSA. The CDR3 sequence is CASSWGGVRQDAGYTF. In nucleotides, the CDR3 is TGTGCCAGCAGCTGGGGTGGTGTACGTCAGGACGCGGGCTACACCTTC.

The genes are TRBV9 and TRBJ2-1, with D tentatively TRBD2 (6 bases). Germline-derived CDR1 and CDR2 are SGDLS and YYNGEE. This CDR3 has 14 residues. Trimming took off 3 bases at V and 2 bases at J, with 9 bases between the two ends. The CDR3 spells CASSAEGTYNEQFF. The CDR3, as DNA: TGTGCCAGCAGCGCGGAGGGGACCTACAATGAGCAGTTCTTC.

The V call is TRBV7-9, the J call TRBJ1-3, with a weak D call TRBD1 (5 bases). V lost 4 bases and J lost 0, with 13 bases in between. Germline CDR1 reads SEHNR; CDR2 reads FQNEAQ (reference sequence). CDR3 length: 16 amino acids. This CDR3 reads CASSSFGGSSGNTIYF. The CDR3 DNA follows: TGTGCCAGCAGCTCCTTTGGGGGTAGCTCTGGAAACACCATATATTTT.

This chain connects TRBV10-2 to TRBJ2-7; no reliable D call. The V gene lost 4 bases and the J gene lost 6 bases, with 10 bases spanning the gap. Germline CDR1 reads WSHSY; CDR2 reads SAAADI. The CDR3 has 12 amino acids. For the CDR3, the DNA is TGCGCCAGCAGTGCTTTGGGAATCGAGCAGTACTTC. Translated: CASSALGIEQYF.

CDR3 loop: CASSEASVSYEQYF. CDR3 coding DNA: TGTGCCAGCAGTGAAGCGTCGGTTTCCTACGAGCAGTACTTC. This chain uses TRBV6-1 with TRBJ2-7, with D hard to call. V was clipped by 0 bases and J by 1 base, with 7 bases between them. CDR1 and CDR2 from the germline V gene are MNHNS and SASEGT. The CDR3 consists of 14 residues.

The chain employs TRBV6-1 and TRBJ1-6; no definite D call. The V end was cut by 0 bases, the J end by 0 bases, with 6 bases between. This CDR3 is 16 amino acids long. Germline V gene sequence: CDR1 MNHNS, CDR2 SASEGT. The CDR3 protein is CASSEARSSYNSPLHF. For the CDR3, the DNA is TGTGCCAGCAGTGAAGCGCGGAGCTCCTATAATTCACCCCTCCACTTT.

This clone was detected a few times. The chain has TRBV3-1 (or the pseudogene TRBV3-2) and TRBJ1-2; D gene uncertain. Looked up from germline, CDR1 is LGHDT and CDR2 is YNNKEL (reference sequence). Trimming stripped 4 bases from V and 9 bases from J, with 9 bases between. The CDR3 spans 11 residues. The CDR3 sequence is CASSRSISYTF. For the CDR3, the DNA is TGTGCCAGCAGCCGGAGCATAAGCTACACCTTC.

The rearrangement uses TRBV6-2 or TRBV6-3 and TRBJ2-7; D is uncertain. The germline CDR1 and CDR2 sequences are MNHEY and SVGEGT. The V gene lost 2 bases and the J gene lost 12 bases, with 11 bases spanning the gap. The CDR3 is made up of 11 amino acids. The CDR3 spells CASSYTAEMYF. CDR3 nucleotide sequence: TGTGCCAGCAGTTACACAGCAGAAATGTACTTC.

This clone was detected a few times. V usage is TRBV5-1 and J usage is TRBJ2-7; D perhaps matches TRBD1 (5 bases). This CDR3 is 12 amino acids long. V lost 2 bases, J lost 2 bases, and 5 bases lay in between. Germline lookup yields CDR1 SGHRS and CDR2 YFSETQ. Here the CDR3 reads CASSLGAYEQYF. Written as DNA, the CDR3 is TGCGCCAGCAGCTTAGGGGCCTACGAGCAGTACTTC.

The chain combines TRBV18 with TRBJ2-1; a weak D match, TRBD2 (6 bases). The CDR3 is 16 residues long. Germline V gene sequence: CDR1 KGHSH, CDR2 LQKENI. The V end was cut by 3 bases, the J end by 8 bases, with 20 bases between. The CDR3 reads CASSPRDPGTTYEQFF. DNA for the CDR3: TGTGCCAGCTCACCGCGGGATCCCGGGACGACTTATGAGCAGTTCTTC.

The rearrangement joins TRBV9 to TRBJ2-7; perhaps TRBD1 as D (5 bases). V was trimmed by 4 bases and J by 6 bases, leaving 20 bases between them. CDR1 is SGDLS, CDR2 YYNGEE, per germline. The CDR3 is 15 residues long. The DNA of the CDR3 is TGTGCCAGCAGCCTCACGCCGGACACCCGACGCGAGCAGTACTTC. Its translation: CASSLTPDTRREQYF.

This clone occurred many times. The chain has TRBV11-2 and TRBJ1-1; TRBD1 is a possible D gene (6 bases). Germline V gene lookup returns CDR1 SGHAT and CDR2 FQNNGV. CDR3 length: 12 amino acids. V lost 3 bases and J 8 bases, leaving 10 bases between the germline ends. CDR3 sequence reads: CASSFSDREAFF. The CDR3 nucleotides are TGTGCCAGCAGCTTTTCTGACAGGGAAGCTTTCTTT.

CDR3 sequence reads: CASSYRRTGRVGETQYF. CDR3 DNA sequence: TGTGCCAGCAGTTACCGCCGGACAGGGAGGGTAGGAGAGACCCAGTACTTC. The rearrangement uses TRBV6-2 or TRBV6-3 and TRBJ2-5, with D maybe TRBD1 (8 bases). This CDR3 contains 17 residues. Trimming stripped 2 bases from V and 4 bases from J, with 20 bases between. CDR1 and CDR2 from the germline V gene are MNHEY and SVGEGT.

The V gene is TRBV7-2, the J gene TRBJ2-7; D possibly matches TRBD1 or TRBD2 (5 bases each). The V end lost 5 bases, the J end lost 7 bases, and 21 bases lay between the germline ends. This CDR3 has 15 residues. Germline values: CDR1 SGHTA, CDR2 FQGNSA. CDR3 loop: CASSPGPGRVLEQYF. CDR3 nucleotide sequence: TGTGCCAGCAGCCCAGGGCCGGGACGGGTGCTAGAGCAGTACTTC.

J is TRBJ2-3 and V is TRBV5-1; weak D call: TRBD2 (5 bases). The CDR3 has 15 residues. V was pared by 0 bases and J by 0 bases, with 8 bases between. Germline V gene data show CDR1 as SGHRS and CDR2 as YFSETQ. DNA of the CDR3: TGCGCCAGCAGCTTGGCCGGCGGGAGCACAGATACGCAGTATTTT. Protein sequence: CASSLAGGSTDTQYF.

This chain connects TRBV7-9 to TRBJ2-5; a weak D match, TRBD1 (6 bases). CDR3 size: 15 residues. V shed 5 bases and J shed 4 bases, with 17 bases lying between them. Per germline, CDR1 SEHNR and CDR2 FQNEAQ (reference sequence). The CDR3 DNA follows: TGTGCCAGCAGCCCAAGGAGGACAGCTCGAGAGACCCAGTACTTC. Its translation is CASSPRRTARETQYF.

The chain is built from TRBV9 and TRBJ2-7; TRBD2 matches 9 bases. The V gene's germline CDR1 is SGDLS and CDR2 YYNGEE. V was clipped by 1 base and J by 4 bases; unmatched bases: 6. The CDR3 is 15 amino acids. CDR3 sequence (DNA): TGTGCCAGCAGCGTAAATAGCGGGAGACAATACGAGCAGTACTTC. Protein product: CASSVNSGRQYEQYF. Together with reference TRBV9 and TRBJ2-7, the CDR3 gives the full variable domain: DSGVTQTPKHLITATGQRVTLRCSPRSGDLSVYWYQQSLDQGLQFLIQYYNGEERAKGNILERFSAQQFPDLHSELNLSSLELGDSALYFCASSVNSGRQYEQYFGPGTRLTVT.

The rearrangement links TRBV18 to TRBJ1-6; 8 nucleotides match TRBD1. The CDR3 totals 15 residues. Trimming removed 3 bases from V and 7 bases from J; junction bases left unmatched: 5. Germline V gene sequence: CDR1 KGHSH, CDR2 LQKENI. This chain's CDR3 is CASSPWDRFNSPLHF. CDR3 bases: TGTGCCAGCTCACCGTGGGACAGGTTCAATTCACCCCTCCACTTT.